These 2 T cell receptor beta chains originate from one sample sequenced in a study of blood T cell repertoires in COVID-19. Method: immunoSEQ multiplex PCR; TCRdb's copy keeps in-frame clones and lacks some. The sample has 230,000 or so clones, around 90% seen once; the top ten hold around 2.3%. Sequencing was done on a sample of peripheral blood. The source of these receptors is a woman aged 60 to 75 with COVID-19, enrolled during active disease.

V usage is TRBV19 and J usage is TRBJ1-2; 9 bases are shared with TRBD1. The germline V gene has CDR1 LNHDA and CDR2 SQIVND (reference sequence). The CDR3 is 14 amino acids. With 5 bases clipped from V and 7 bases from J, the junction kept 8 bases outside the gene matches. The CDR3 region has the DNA TGTGCCAGTAGTCTACCGGGACAGGGCTCTGGCTACACCTTC. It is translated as CASSLPGQGSGYTF.

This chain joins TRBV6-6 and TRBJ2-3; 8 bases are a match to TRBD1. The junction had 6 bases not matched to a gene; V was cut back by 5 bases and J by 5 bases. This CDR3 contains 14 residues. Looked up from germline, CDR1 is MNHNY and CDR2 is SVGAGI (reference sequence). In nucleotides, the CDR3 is TGTGCCAGCAGTGGACAGGGTAATATAGATACGCAGTATTTT. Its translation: CASSGQGNIDTQYF.